Following are 6 T cell receptor beta chains from one sample sequenced in a study of Graves' ophthalmopathy and Graves' hyperthyroidism. Amplification targeted the TCR beta CDR3 regions, with RNA transcripts as the source material. RT-PCR in the first round used HTBI primers; a second-round multiplex PCR followed. TCRdb redid the calling of the multiplex PCR reads with MiXCR, one entry per CDR3 protein. The sample lists under 350,000 distinct CDR3 sequences; about 17% were seen once. Sequenced: peripheral blood. These receptors originate from an adult man with Graves' ophthalmopathy.

In its sample, this clonotype was seen many times. The V gene is TRBV5-1, the J gene TRBJ2-2; the match to TRBD2 covers 10 bases. This CDR3 has 16 amino acids. Germline V gives CDR1 SGHRS, CDR2 YFSETQ. The V segment lost 1 base and the J segment 4 bases; nucleotides outside the gene matches: 4. The CDR3 reads CASSLTLAGVTGELFF. The CDR3 DNA reads TGCGCCAGCAGCTTGACCCTAGCGGGAGTCACCGGGGAGCTGTTTTTT.

This clonotype has at least ten counts. The chain recombines TRBV28 with TRBJ1-2; D perhaps matches TRBD1 (5 bases). CDR1 MDHEN and CDR2 SYDVKM come from the germline V gene. The V and J ends lost 3 bases and 6 bases respectively, with 14 bases between them. The CDR3 has 14 amino acids. The CDR3 bases are TGTGCCAGCAGTTTGAGTGACAGACCAGATGGCTACACCTTC. Its translation is CASSLSDRPDGYTF.

In its sample, this clonotype was seen many times. The chain is built from TRBV9 and TRBJ1-2; possibly TRBD1 for D (6 bases). Germline assignment: CDR1 SGDLS and CDR2 YYNGEE. The CDR3 is made up of 15 amino acids. V lost 4 bases and J 4 bases, leaving 17 bases between the germline ends. CDR3: CASSPQGGGGYGYTF. The CDR3 DNA sequence: TGTGCCAGCAGCCCTCAAGGAGGGGGAGGCTATGGCTACACCTTC.

The gene calls are TRBV2 and TRBJ2-7; perhaps D is TRBD1 or TRBD2 (5 bases each). Germline V gene sequence: CDR1 SNHLY, CDR2 FYNNEI. There are 13 residues in the CDR3. Between the trimmed V and J ends, which lost 7 bases and 4 bases, there was a span of 14 bases. Written as DNA, the CDR3 is TGTGCCAGCATTGGGGGATGGGGTTACGAGCAGTACTTC. Translation gives CASIGGWGYEQYF.

This clonotype was detected ten times or more. The junction departs from germline at one end; a sequencing error may be responsible. The chain combines TRBV12-3 or TRBV12-4 with TRBJ1-5, with 8 bases fitting TRBD1. This CDR3 region has 15 residues. The CDR3: CASTLSTGVGQPQHF. CDR3 nucleotide sequence: TGTGCCAGCACTTTATCGACAGGGGTGGGTCAGCCCCAGCATTTT.

The table lists this clonotype with many counts. The rearrangement joins TRBV11-2 to TRBJ1-2; tentatively, D is TRBD1 (6 bases). The V and J ends lost 1 base and 4 bases respectively, with 16 bases between them. The CDR3 covers 16 residues. The germline V gene has CDR1 SGHAT and CDR2 FQNNGV. CDR3 protein: CASSLGGTTLPYGYTF. CDR3 nucleotides: TGTGCCAGCAGCTTAGGGGGGACAACTTTACCCTATGGCTACACCTTC. The variable domain in full, with the rest retrieved from reference TRBV11-2 and TRBJ1-2, is EAGVAQSPRYKIIEKRQSVAFWCNPISGHATLYWYQQILGQGPKLLIQFQNNGVVDDSQLPKDRFSAERLKGVDSTLKIQPAKLEDSAVYLCASSLGGTTLPYGYTFGSGTRLTVV.